Below, 28 T cell receptor beta chains from the same sample are listed, as sequenced in a study of shared clonotypes between healthy human individuals. Clones were sequenced by immunoSEQ multiplex PCR, and TCRdb holds only the in-frame ones, with some missing. The profile covers nearly 1 million clones, with less than 85% appearing a single time and nearly 1.5% taken by the ten largest. The sequenced material came from memory CD4+ T cells sorted from blood. Specified subset: CD45RA-negative fraction. All receptors derive from a man aged 18 to 35 in good health.

The V and J genes are TRBV10-3 and TRBJ2-7, with 8 bases fitting TRBD2. The CDR3 length is 15 residues. Per the germline V gene, CDR1 is ENHRY and CDR2 is SYGVKD. V was pared by 2 bases and J by 6 bases, with 9 bases of the junction left unmatched. The DNA for the CDR3 is TGTGCCATCAGTGAGCTGGGGGGGACTAGACCCGAGCAGTACTTC. Protein product: CAISELGGTRPEQYF.

The CDR3 bases are TGTGCCAGCAGCGTGGCGACCGGGACAGGGGGACGGGAAAAACTGTTTTTT. Encoded protein: CASSVATGTGGREKLFF. The V gene is TRBV7-9, the J gene TRBJ1-4, with TRBD1 identical over 11 bases. This CDR3 contains 17 residues. V was pared by 5 bases and J by 8 bases, with 13 bases of the junction left unmatched. Germline values: CDR1 SEHNR, CDR2 FQNEAQ (reference sequence).

The V and J genes are TRBV28 and TRBJ2-1; TRBD2 agrees at 7 bases. There are 14 residues in the CDR3. Trimming took 3 bases from V and 7 from J; bases not matched to a gene: 6. The germline gives CDR1 MDHEN, CDR2 SYDVKM. The CDR3 DNA follows: TGTGCCAGCAGTTTGGGGGGGTCAGGGAATGAGCAGTTCTTC. Its protein product is CASSLGGSGNEQFF. Full variable domain (outside the CDR3, taken from reference TRBV28 and TRBJ2-1): DVKVTQSSRYLVKRTGEKVFLECVQDMDHENMFWYRQDPGLGLRLIYFSYDVKMKEKGDIPEGYSVSREKKERFSLILESASTNQTSMYLCASSLGGSGNEQFFGPGTRLTVL.

The chain carries TRBV7-2 and TRBJ2-3; tentatively, D is TRBD2 (6 bases). CDR1 SGHTA and CDR2 FQGNSA come from the germline V gene. CDR3 length equals 14 residues. V was trimmed by 11 bases and J by 0 bases, leaving 15 bases between them. The CDR3 is CAGALAASTDTQYF. DNA of the CDR3: TGTGCCGGCGCTTTAGCGGCTAGCACAGATACGCAGTATTTT.

Note on this clone: Other DNA sequences in the sample encode the same CDR3. The V call is TRBV7-2, the J call TRBJ1-2; D gene uncertain. The length of the CDR3 is 14 residues. V was cut by 1 base and J by 0 bases, with 6 bases left in between. Looked up from germline, CDR1 is SGHTA and CDR2 is FQGNSA. In DNA, the CDR3 is TGTGCCAGCAGCTTAGGAACAGCTAACTATGGCTACACCTTC. Residues: CASSLGTANYGYTF. The whole variable domain, filled in from reference TRBV7-2 and TRBJ1-2, reads GAGVSQSPSNKVTEKGKDVELRCDPISGHTALYWYRQSLGQGLEFLIYFQGNSAPDKSGLPSDRFSAERTGGSVSTLTIQRTQQEDSAVYLCASSLGTANYGYTFGSGTRLTVV.

Ten or more counts support this clone. The chain uses TRBV2 and TRBJ2-3, with 7 bases matching TRBD2. Trimming cost V 8 bases and J 5 bases; bases outside gene matches: 1. Per germline, CDR1 SNHLY and CDR2 FYNNEI. This CDR3 has 11 amino acids. Here the CDR3 reads CASGRGDTQYF. Here the CDR3 DNA reads TGTGCCAGCGGGAGGGGAGATACGCAGTATTTT.

V and J are TRBV5-6 and TRBJ2-1, with D perhaps TRBD1 (5 bases). Trimming took 3 bases from V and 4 from J, leaving 11 bases between them. Looked up from germline, CDR1 is SGHDT and CDR2 is YYEEEE. The CDR3 runs to 14 residues. The CDR3 nucleotides are TGTGCCAGCAGCTCCAAGGGGATATACAATGAGCAGTTCTTC. It yields the protein CASSSKGIYNEQFF.

The chain couples TRBV5-1 to TRBJ2-1; tentative D call: TRBD2 (6 bases). CDR1 and CDR2 (germline): SGHRS, YFSETQ. This CDR3 contains 13 residues. Trimming took off 3 bases at V and 4 bases at J, with 8 bases between the two ends. CDR3 amino acids: CASSSGEYNEQFF. CDR3 DNA sequence: TGCGCCAGCAGCTCGGGGGAGTACAATGAGCAGTTCTTC.

This clone was found a few times. The chain's CDR3 is CAISDQGRTTEAFF. The CDR3 region has the DNA TGTGCCATCAGTGATCAGGGACGGACGACTGAAGCTTTCTTT. The chain recombines TRBV10-3 with TRBJ1-1, with a tentative D call TRBD1 (5 bases). V lost 3 bases to trimming and J lost 5 bases, with 13 bases between them. The CDR3 is 14 residues long. Germline CDR1 ENHRY, CDR2 SYGVKD.

V and J are TRBV6-6 and TRBJ2-7, with D perhaps TRBD1 (6 bases). This CDR3 is 12 amino acids long. Trimming took off 5 bases at V and 7 bases at J, with 12 bases between the two ends. Germline loops: CDR1 MNHNY, CDR2 SVGAGI (reference sequence). In DNA, the CDR3 is TGTGCCAGCAGTCCGACAGGTTGGGAGCAGTACTTC. Translation: CASSPTGWEQYF.

The V call is TRBV11-1, the J call TRBJ1-2; 7 nucleotides line up with TRBD1. J gave up 4 bases and V 5 bases, and 7 bases lay outside the gene matches. Germline-derived CDR1 and CDR2 are SGHAT and FQDESV (reference sequence). CDR3 length: 14 amino acids. This CDR3 is CASSGQASFYGYTF. The CDR3 bases are TGTGCCAGCAGCGGACAGGCCTCCTTCTATGGCTACACCTTC.

The rearrangement uses TRBV7-9 and TRBJ1-1, with a tentative D call TRBD1 (6 bases). The CDR3 covers 11 residues. Germline V gives CDR1 SEHNR, CDR2 FQNEAQ (reference sequence). Trimming left V 6 bases short and J 11 bases short, with 13 bases between. This CDR3 reads CASRPGAPAFF. The CDR3 region has the DNA TGTGCCAGCAGGCCGGGGGCACCCGCTTTCTTT.

The J gene is TRBJ1-3, the V gene TRBV28; 7 bases match TRBD1. Germline V gives CDR1 MDHEN, CDR2 SYDVKM. J was trimmed by 4 bases and V by 5 bases; bases with no gene match: 2. The CDR3 runs to 13 residues. The CDR3 DNA reads as TGTGCCAGCAGTCAGGGGGGGGGAAACACCATATATTTT. Encoded protein: CASSQGGGNTIYF. Looking up the rest from reference TRBV28 and TRBJ1-3 gives the full variable domain: DVKVTQSSRYLVKRTGEKVFLECVQDMDHENMFWYRQDPGLGLRLIYFSYDVKMKEKGDIPEGYSVSREKKERFSLILESASTNQTSMYLCASSQGGGNTIYFGEGSWLTVV.

V and J are TRBV2 and TRBJ1-6, with TRBD1 as a possible D gene (6 bases). The CDR3 totals 14 residues. V was shortened by 3 bases and J by 13 bases, with 16 bases between the two germline ends. Germline V CDR1 and CDR2: SNHLY, FYNNEI. The CDR3, as DNA: TGTGCCAGCAGTGAGTCAGGGGCGCGGACTCCCCTCCACTTT. Residues: CASSESGARTPLHF.

This clone was seen a few times. Other DNA sequences within the sample encode an identical CDR3. The chain uses TRBV5-6 and TRBJ1-1; D is unclear. Trimming took off 1 base at V and 5 bases at J, with 3 bases between the two ends. This CDR3 contains 11 residues. Germline V CDR1 and CDR2: SGHDT, YYEEEE. The CDR3 region has the DNA TGTGCCAGCAGCTTGAGGACTGAAGCTTTCTTT. Protein product: CASSLRTEAFF.

The chain uses TRBV30 and TRBJ2-1, with D possibly TRBD2 on 5 matching bases. The CDR3 has 14 residues. Germline CDR1 and CDR2: GTSNPN and SVGIG (reference sequence). The V end lost 6 bases, the J end lost 4 bases, and 16 bases lay between the germline ends. DNA for the CDR3: TGTGCCTGTACCGGTCGTCGAGGGTACAATGAGCAGTTCTTC. Translating gives CACTGRRGYNEQFF.

V is TRBV27 and J is TRBJ1-1, with D perhaps TRBD1 (5 bases). The CDR3 sequence is 14 residues long. CDR1 is MNHEY and CDR2 is SMNVEV in the germline V gene (reference sequence). Trimming removed 2 bases from V and 6 bases from J, with 13 bases in between. CDR3 region: CASSLAGGFAEAFF. In DNA form, the CDR3 reads TGTGCCAGCAGTTTAGCGGGGGGGTTCGCTGAAGCTTTCTTT.

The rearrangement uses TRBV6-1 and TRBJ2-7; TRBD2 matches 13 bases. V trimming: 7 bases; J trimming: 11 bases; junction bases outside the gene matches: 5. The CDR3 runs to 12 residues. Germline CDR1 is MNHNS and CDR2 is SASEGT. The CDR3 region has the DNA TGTGCCAGCACTACTAGCGGGAGGGCTGAGTACTTC. Translating it yields CASTTSGRAEYF.

A few counts support this clone. The chain links TRBV6-1 to TRBJ1-5; D perhaps matches TRBD1 (6 bases). The CDR3 length is 14 residues. The V and J ends lost 6 bases and 4 bases respectively, with 13 bases between them. Germline CDR1 and CDR2: MNHNS and SASEGT. The chain's CDR3 is CASRHGTTNQPQHF. CDR3 bases: TGTGCCAGCAGGCACGGGACAACTAATCAGCCCCAGCATTTT.

The chain combines TRBV28 with TRBJ2-6; TRBD1 is a possible D gene (6 bases). V lost 3 bases, J lost 4 bases, and 16 bases lay in between. From germline, CDR1 is MDHEN and CDR2 SYDVKM. The CDR3 loop spans 17 amino acids. DNA for the CDR3: TGTGCCAGCAGTTTTGTCACAGGGCTTGAGGGGGCCAACGTCCTGACTTTC. Translation gives CASSFVTGLEGANVLTF.

The CDR3 nucleotides read TGCGCCAGCAGTTACGGGGGAGGTACAGATACGCAGTATTTT. As protein: CASSYGGGTDTQYF. V usage is TRBV5-1 and J usage is TRBJ2-3; perhaps TRBD2 as D (6 bases). Between the trimmed V and J ends, which lost 5 bases and 3 bases, there was a span of 13 bases. This CDR3 is built from 14 residues. Germline CDR1 and CDR2: SGHRS and YFSETQ.

The V call is TRBV15, the J call TRBJ2-7; 9 bases fit TRBD1. V dropped 4 bases and J dropped 0; count of bases not matched to a gene: 7. The CDR3 length is 16 residues. Looked up from germline, CDR1 is LNHNV and CDR2 is YYDKDF (reference sequence). CDR3 residues: CATSNRGQGDSYEQYF. Here the CDR3 DNA reads TGTGCCACCAGCAACAGGGGACAGGGAGACTCCTACGAGCAGTACTTC. Using reference TRBV15 and TRBJ2-7 for the parts outside the CDR3, the full variable domain is DAMVIQNPRYQVTQFGKPVTLSCSQTLNHNVMYWYQQKSSQAPKLLFHYYDKDFNNEADTPDNFQSRRPNTSFCFLDIRSPGLGDTAMYLCATSNRGQGDSYEQYFGPGTRLTVT.

This chain uses TRBV6-5 with TRBJ2-3, with TRBD2 identical over 10 bases. Germline V CDR1 and CDR2: MNHEY, SVGAGI. V dropped 2 bases and J dropped 4; count of bases not matched to a gene: 6. The CDR3 consists of 16 residues. For the CDR3, the DNA is TGTGCCAGCAGTTACACGAGCGGGGGGGCCTCAGATACGCAGTATTTT. Amino acid sequence: CASSYTSGGASDTQYF.

The chain links TRBV28 to TRBJ1-6; 7 bases map to TRBD1. Trimming cost V 4 bases and J 7 bases; bases outside gene matches: 7. CDR1 and CDR2 (germline): MDHEN, SYDVKM. The CDR3 has 15 amino acids. This chain's CDR3 is CASSWGDRKNSPLHF. The CDR3 DNA follows: TGTGCCAGCAGTTGGGGGGACAGAAAGAATTCACCCCTCCACTTT.

The V call is TRBV5-5, the J call TRBJ1-5, with D unclear. Trimming took off 0 bases at V and 0 bases at J, with 13 bases between the two ends. The germline V gene has CDR1 SGHKS and CDR2 YYEKEE (reference sequence). This CDR3 is built from 17 residues. The CDR3 reads CASSLVYSAYSNQPQHF. CDR3 DNA: TGTGCCAGCAGCTTGGTATATTCAGCATATAGCAATCAGCCCCAGCATTTT.

This clone has just one count. V usage is TRBV5-1 and J usage is TRBJ2-2, with TRBD2 matching 9 bases. V shed 0 bases and J 1 base; nucleotides not matched to a gene: 4. The CDR3 length is 17 residues. Germline V gives CDR1 SGHRS, CDR2 YFSETQ. As DNA, the CDR3 is TGCGCCAGCAGCTTGGCCGTACTAGCGGGGAACACCGGGGAGCTGTTTTTT. Translation: CASSLAVLAGNTGELFF.

The V gene is TRBV9, the J gene TRBJ2-2, with TRBD2 matching over 10 bases. This CDR3 contains 16 residues. The V and J ends lost 2 bases and 4 bases, in that order; junction bases with no gene match: 5. Germline V lookup: CDR1 SGDLS, CDR2 YYNGEE. This CDR3 is CASSVLAGAPTGELFF. In nucleotides, the CDR3 is TGTGCCAGCAGCGTCCTAGCGGGAGCCCCCACCGGGGAGCTGTTTTTT. Complete variable domain (other parts from reference TRBV9 and TRBJ2-2): DSGVTQTPKHLITATGQRVTLRCSPRSGDLSVYWYQQSLDQGLQFLIQYYNGEERAKGNILERFSAQQFPDLHSELNLSSLELGDSALYFCASSVLAGAPTGELFFGEGSRLTVL.

This chain uses TRBV6-5 with TRBJ2-1; either TRBD1 or TRBD2 may supply D (5 bases each). V was pared by 8 bases and J by 6 bases, with 17 bases between. The V gene's germline CDR1 is MNHEY and CDR2 SVGAGI. This CDR3 is 14 amino acids long. The CDR3 sequence is CASSEWGSSNEQFF. As DNA, the CDR3 is TGTGCCAGCTCCGAGTGGGGGTCGTCCAATGAGCAGTTCTTC.